The rows below give T cell receptor beta chains drawn from one sample of a study of T-cell reconstitution after alpha-beta-depleted transplantation in children. Via MiXCR, TCRdb re-called the PCR reads, giving one row per CDR3 protein. The sample comprises over 150,000 distinct CDR3 sequences, around 10% of which are singletons, and approximately 13% rests with the top ten. Sample: PBMCs, taken before TCRalphabeta/CD19-depleted stem cell transplant. These receptors were collected from a boy between 2 and 10 years old with acute myeloid leukemia, due to receive a stem cell transplant. CDR3s include the opening cysteine and the closing phenylalanine or tryptophan. Fields, in order: J gene, D gene, V gene, CDR3 length, clone size, CDR3 protein, CDR3 DNA. D genes are given only for firm matches. A row's size may be missing; if present it is once, few, many or a size class.

>TRBJ2-5|.|TRBV7-2|13|many
CASSSQGRETQYF
TGTGCCAGCAGCTCTCAGGGGAGAGAGACCCAGTACTTC
>TRBJ1-1|.|TRBV2|12|many
CASSALSPQAFF
TGTGCCAGCAGCGCATTAAGTCCACAAGCTTTCTTT
>TRBJ1-3|.|TRBV7-7|15|many
CASSLRQGTGNTIYF
TGTGCTAGCAGCTTACGGCAGGGCACTGGAAACACCATATATTTT
>TRBJ1-6|.|TRBV4-1|18|many
CASSQERTDPASGSPLHF
TGCGCCAGCAGCCAAGAACGTACAGACCCGGCTTCGGGGTCACCCCTCCACTTT
>TRBJ2-1|.|TRBV20-1|12|many
CSARDPAGEQFF
TGCAGTGCTAGAGATCCCGCTGGTGAGCAGTTCTTC
>TRBJ2-5|.|TRBV28|14|many
CASSWTEDQETQYF
TGTGCCAGCAGCTGGACTGAAGACCAAGAGACCCAGTACTTC
>TRBJ1-3|.|TRBV5-5|13|many
CASSLRSSDTIYF
TGTGCCAGCAGCTTGAGATCTTCGGACACCATATATTTT
>TRBJ1-1|.|TRBV3-1|13|many
CASSQEKSTEAFF
TGTGCCAGCAGCCAAGAAAAATCCACTGAAGCTTTCTTT
>TRBJ2-7|.|TRBV6-1|11|many
CASSAVYEQYF
TGTGCCAGCAGTGCCGTATACGAGCAGTACTTC
>TRBJ1-2|TRBD1|TRBV7-8|12|many
CASSLQGGRYTF
TGTGCCAGCAGCTTACAGGGGGGCCGCTACACCTTC
>TRBJ1-1|.|TRBV10-2|12|many
CASRGGGTEAFF
TGCGCCAGCAGGGGAGGGGGGACTGAAGCTTTCTTT
>TRBJ2-3|TRBD2|TRBV5-1|15|many
CASSLAGGAADTQYF
TGCGCCAGCAGCTTGGCCGGGGGGGCGGCAGATACGCAGTATTTT
>TRBJ2-3|.|TRBV5-1|14|many
CASSFLGRTDTQYF
TGCGCCAGCAGCTTTTTAGGACGCACAGATACGCAGTATTTT
>TRBJ2-1|.|TRBV5-8|16|many
CASSFEQLLEDNEQFF
TGTGCCAGCAGCTTCGAACAGTTACTAGAAGACAATGAGCAGTTCTTC
>TRBJ2-1|TRBD2|TRBV15|16|.
CATSRVGGRAYNEQFF
TGTGCCACCAGCAGAGTGGGCGGGAGGGCCTACAATGAGCAGTTCTTC
>TRBJ1-2|.|TRBV6-2/TRBV6-3|17|few
CASSYLGRNQVQHGYTF
TGTGCCAGCAGTTATCTGGGGAGGAACCAGGTTCAGCATGGCTACACCTTC
>TRBJ2-3|.|TRBV6-5|14|.
CASSYGRRGDTQYF
TGTGCCAGCAGTTATGGTCGTAGAGGGGATACGCAGTATTTT
>TRBJ2-3|.|TRBV5-1|15|many
CASSFAGLGADTQYF
TGCGCCAGCAGCTTCGCAGGACTGGGGGCAGATACGCAGTATTTT
>TRBJ1-5|.|TRBV20-1|14|many
CSARSGTSNQPQHF
TGCAGTGCTAGGTCAGGGACTAGCAATCAGCCCCAGCATTTT
>TRBJ1-3|TRBD1|TRBV7-8|16|.
CASSLGGGGPGNTIYF
TGTGCCAGCAGCCTAGGGGGCGGGGGCCCCGGAAACACCATATATTTT
>TRBJ2-5|.|TRBV10-3|15|many
CAISESEIFQETQYF
TGTGCCATCAGTGAGTCAGAGATCTTCCAAGAGACCCAGTACTTC
>TRBJ2-5|TRBD2|TRBV2|15|many
CASSGLAGPQETQYF
TGTGCCAGCAGCGGACTAGCGGGACCCCAAGAGACCCAGTACTTC
>TRBJ2-1|.|TRBV7-8|15|few
CASSLGGGIADEQFF
TGTGCCAGCAGCTTAGGTGGGGGCATCGCAGATGAGCAGTTCTTC
>TRBJ2-7|TRBD1|TRBV30|14|many
CAWKRDSLAYEQYF
TGTGCCTGGAAAAGGGACAGTTTAGCCTACGAGCAGTACTTC
>TRBJ1-6|TRBD1|TRBV7-9|14|.
CASSLTGGERTLHF
TGTGCCAGCAGCTTAACAGGGGGCGAACGGACCCTCCACTTT
>TRBJ2-5|TRBD1|TRBV4-1|12|many
CASSRTGETQYF
TGCGCCAGCAGCCGGACAGGGGAGACCCAGTACTTC
>TRBJ2-7|.|TRBV14|13|.
CASRRWDSSEQYF
TGTGCCAGCCGTCGATGGGACTCTAGCGAGCAGTACTTC
>TRBJ2-5|.|TRBV3-1|15|many
CASSQAPGYQETQYF
TGTGCCAGCAGCCAAGCTCCAGGGTACCAAGAGACCCAGTACTTC
>TRBJ2-4|.|TRBV29-1|12|many
CSAYPGGDIQYF
TGCAGCGCCTATCCAGGGGGGGACATTCAGTACTTC
>TRBJ1-6|.|TRBV21-1|15|many
CASSKGTGNNSPLHF
TGTGCCAGCAGCAAAGGTACAGGAAATAATTCACCCCTCCACTTT
>TRBJ2-3|TRBD2|TRBV29-1|12|many
CSVRGTRDTQYF
TGCAGCGTTCGAGGGACTAGAGATACGCAGTATTTT
>TRBJ2-1|TRBD2|TRBV20-1|13|many
CSRDSGTYNEQFF
TGCAGTCGGGATAGCGGGACCTACAATGAGCAGTTCTTC
>TRBJ2-1|TRBD2|TRBV20-1|13|many
CSASRLANNEQFF
TGCAGTGCTAGTAGACTAGCTAACAATGAGCAGTTCTTC
>TRBJ2-7|.|TRBV5-1|15|many
CASSLRLDSSYEQYF
TGCGCCAGCAGCTTGCGCCTGGACTCCTCCTACGAGCAGTACTTC
>TRBJ2-1|TRBD2|TRBV27|18|many
CASSLSGASGPSYNEQFF
TGTGCCAGCAGTTTATCAGGGGCTAGCGGGCCTTCCTACAATGAGCAGTTCTTC
>TRBJ1-5|.|TRBV21-1|17|.
CASSNQTDRVIGQPQHF
TGTGCCAGCAGCAATCAGACCGACAGGGTTATCGGTCAGCCCCAGCATTTT
>TRBJ1-1|.|TRBV25-1|14|many
CASSVTGRNTEAFF
TGTGCCAGCAGTGTTACAGGGAGGAACACTGAAGCTTTCTTT
>TRBJ2-7|.|TRBV25-1|13|many
CASRWGDHYEQYF
TGTGCCAGCAGGTGGGGGGACCACTACGAGCAGTACTTC
>TRBJ2-3|TRBD2|TRBV15|17|.
CATSRGATSGAGDTQYF
TGTGCCACCAGCAGAGGGGCAACTAGCGGGGCTGGGGATACGCAGTATTTT
>TRBJ1-4|.|TRBV4-1|17|many
CASSQEGAVLTNEKLFF
TGCGCCAGCAGCCAAGAAGGGGCAGTGCTAACTAATGAAAAACTGTTTTTT
>TRBJ2-1|.|TRBV7-3|16|many
CASSFIFGGSGNEQFF
TGTGCCAGCAGCTTTATCTTTGGGGGGAGTGGCAATGAGCAGTTCTTC
>TRBJ2-5|.|TRBV6-5|13|many
CASSYSGQETQYF
TGTGCCAGCAGTTACTCGGGGCAAGAGACCCAGTACTTC
>TRBJ2-1|TRBD1|TRBV7-2|14|many
CASSRDSSYNEQFF
TGTGCCAGCAGCAGGGACAGCTCCTACAATGAGCAGTTCTTC
>TRBJ1-1|TRBD1|TRBV15|18|many
CATRTSGQAPSMNTEAFF
TGTGCCACCAGGACCTCGGGACAGGCCCCTTCTATGAACACTGAAGCTTTCTTT
>TRBJ2-5|.|TRBV25-1|13|few
CASSETGGETQYF
TGTGCCAGCAGTGAAACTGGGGGAGAGACCCAGTACTTC
>TRBJ2-1|TRBD2|TRBV6-2/TRBV6-3|14|few
CASSYGLAGGEQFF
TGTGCCAGCAGTTACGGTCTAGCGGGAGGGGAGCAGTTCTTC
>TRBJ2-1|TRBD2|TRBV12-3/TRBV12-4|16|many
CASSFPGLAGGGEQFF
TGTGCCAGCAGTTTTCCAGGACTAGCGGGAGGAGGTGAGCAGTTCTTC
>TRBJ1-1|.|TRBV5-1|16|many
CASSLGDVGMNTEAFF
TGCGCCAGCAGCTTGGGGGACGTAGGCATGAACACTGAAGCTTTCTTT
>TRBJ1-2|.|TRBV7-9|10|many
CASGSDGYTF
TGTGCCAGCGGTTCTGATGGCTACACCTTC
>TRBJ2-1|.|TRBV7-6|17|many
CASSLDSPFGTYNEQFF
TGTGCCAGCAGCTTAGATTCCCCCTTTGGGACCTACAATGAGCAGTTCTTC
>TRBJ1-5|TRBD1|TRBV13|14|many
CASSFGTVNQPQHF
TGTGCCAGCAGCTTCGGGACAGTCAATCAGCCCCAGCATTTT